This T cell receptor beta chain was recovered during a study of blood T cell repertoires in COVID-19. Overall study: Sites in the United States, Italy and Spain provided acute and convalescent COVID-19 samples. The analysed material was cDNA or gDNA that came from T cells, B-cell-depleted T cells, or PBMCs.

Germline values: CDR1 SGDLS, CDR2 YYNGEE. The CDR3 has 15 amino acids. The junction had 6 bases not matched to a gene; V was cut back by 4 bases and J by 7 bases. Per the authors' pipeline: Reference gene primer amplification yielded estimated nucleated cell counts. Some clones are missing from TCRdb's copy, which holds only in-frame ones; the method was immunoSEQ multiplex PCR. That table gives V, J and clone size, and the DNA gave D and trimming. The sample carries under 300,000 clones, around nine tenths recorded once. The rearrangement links TRBV9 to TRBJ1-6, with 9 bases aligning to TRBD1. Sequencing used peripheral blood. The sequence was collected from a woman in her thirties or forties who had recovered from COVID-19. DNA for the CDR3: TGTGCCAGCAGCCCCCTGGGACAGGGCAATTCACCCCTCCACTTT. Residues: CASSPLGQGNSPLHF.